This T cell receptor (beta chain) was recorded in a study of blood T cell repertoires in COVID-19. The overall study: Material from acute and convalescent COVID-19 was sourced from the United States, Italy and Spain.

Clones were sequenced by immunoSEQ multiplex PCR, and TCRdb holds only the in-frame ones, with some missing. The sample consists of 15,000 to 20,000 clones, 65% to 90% of them appearing once. V shed 2 bases and J 1 base; nucleotides not matched to a gene: 7. The CDR3 runs to 17 residues. Looked up from germline, CDR1 is SGHDT and CDR2 is YYEEEE. The rearrangement joins TRBV5-6 to TRBJ2-2; TRBD1 agrees at 8 bases. The specimen was peripheral blood. The TCR originated in a man older than 75 with acute or convalescent COVID-19. The CDR3: CASSFGQGAMNTGELFF. The CDR3 nucleotides are TGTGCCAGCAGCTTCGGGCAGGGGGCCATGAACACCGGGGAGCTGTTTTTT. The complete variable domain, with remaining parts taken from reference TRBV5-6 and TRBJ2-2, reads DAGVTQSPTHLIKTRGQQVTLRCSPKSGHDTVSWYQQALGQGPQFIFQYYEEEERQRGNFPDRFSGHQFPNYSSELNVNALLLGDSALYLCASSFGQGAMNTGELFFGEGSRLTVL.